The 18 T cell receptor beta chains below were found in one sample sequenced in a study of CD8 T cells in ankylosing spondylitis. TCRdb reprocessed the 5' RACE reads with MiXCR, giving one entry per CDR3 protein. The repertoire consists of around 340,000 distinct CDR3 sequences, with approximately 15% occurring once and the leading ten covering roughly 1.1%. The sequencing sample was made of blood, either unsorted or a sorted T cell fraction (not recorded which). All receptors come from a male donor with ankylosing spondylitis or in good health (not recorded which).

This chain joins TRBV20-1 and TRBJ2-7; 9 bases are shared with TRBD1. The CDR3 contains 14 residues. V lost 3 bases to trimming and J lost 3 bases; unmatched junction nucleotides: 6. Germline V gives CDR1 DFQATT, CDR2 SNEGSKA (reference sequence). The DNA of the CDR3 is TGCAGTGCTAGGTCGGACAGGGGCCACTACGAGCAGTACTTC. Translated, it gives CSARSDRGHYEQYF.

This rearrangement joins TRBV20-1 to TRBJ2-3; 10 nucleotides match TRBD2. The V gene's germline CDR1 is DFQATT and CDR2 SNEGSKA (reference sequence). The CDR3 is made up of 15 amino acids. The trim removed 2 bases at V and 3 bases at J, leaving 5 bases unmatched. The CDR3 protein is CSARIAGGRTDTQYF. The DNA of the CDR3 is TGCAGTGCTAGAATAGCGGGAGGTAGGACAGATACGCAGTATTTT.

The CDR3 DNA sequence: TGTGCCAGCAGCGAAACGGGGACCCCGTACCAAGAGACCCAGTACTTC. It is translated as CASSETGTPYQETQYF. The gene calls are TRBV7-2 and TRBJ2-5; D is possibly TRBD1 or TRBD2 (5 bases each). V was shortened by 5 bases and J by 0 bases, with 16 bases between the two germline ends. The CDR3 contains 16 residues. Germline loops: CDR1 SGHTA, CDR2 FQGNSA.

The V and J genes are TRBV12-3 or TRBV12-4 and TRBJ2-5, with 7 bases matching TRBD2. The CDR3 runs 16 residues. Unmatched junction bases numbered 14, after V lost 6 bases and J lost 4 bases. The CDR3 protein is CASSSRSGGSPETQYF. The CDR3 DNA is TGTGCCAGCAGCAGCCGGAGTGGCGGGAGCCCAGAGACCCAGTACTTC.

The chain couples TRBV9 to TRBJ2-2; D perhaps matches TRBD2 (6 bases). V lost 0 bases to trimming and J lost 2 bases, with 11 bases between them. Germline CDR1 reads SGDLS; CDR2 reads YYNGEE. The CDR3 covers 16 residues. The CDR3 spells CASSVGSGLNTGELFF. The DNA of the CDR3 is TGTGCCAGCAGCGTAGGCAGCGGGCTAAACACCGGGGAGCTGTTTTTT.

This chain connects TRBV5-1 to TRBJ2-1; D ambiguous. The CDR3 has 17 amino acids. The ends were cut back, 0 bases at V and 0 bases at J, with 13 bases in the middle. CDR1 SGHRS and CDR2 YFSETQ come from the germline V gene. This chain's CDR3 is CASSLGSSPFSYNEQFF. The CDR3 nucleotides read TGCGCCAGCAGCTTGGGTTCTAGTCCCTTCTCCTACAATGAGCAGTTCTTC.

V gene TRBV12-3 or TRBV12-4 combines with J gene TRBJ2-6; TRBD1 aligns across 8 bases. This CDR3 is built from 16 residues. Trimming cost V 5 bases and J 2 bases; bases outside gene matches: 5. The CDR3 here is CASSITGGTGANVLTF. CDR3 DNA: TGTGCCAGCAGTATCACAGGGGGTACTGGGGCCAACGTCCTGACTTTC.

The V and J genes are TRBV5-1 and TRBJ2-7, with D unresolved. The CDR3 is 13 residues long. The V and J ends lost 0 bases and 4 bases respectively, with 8 bases between them. CDR1 is SGHRS and CDR2 is YFSETQ in the germline V gene. As DNA, the CDR3 is TGCGCCAGCAGCTTGGGCTCAGAGTACGAGCAGTACTTC. Amino acids: CASSLGSEYEQYF.

This clonotype was counted ten times or more. The chain has TRBV28 and TRBJ2-2; possible D gene TRBD1, 5 bases. V shed 3 bases and J shed 7 bases, with 9 bases lying between them. Germline CDR1 and CDR2: MDHEN and SYDVKM. This CDR3 has 13 amino acids. CDR3 protein: CASSLPGIGELFF. In DNA, the CDR3 is TGTGCCAGCAGTTTGCCAGGGATCGGGGAGCTGTTTTTT.

The chain joins TRBV12-3 or TRBV12-4 to TRBJ1-5, with 7 bases fitting TRBD1. Trimming removed 6 bases from V and 4 bases from J; junction bases left unmatched: 3. The CDR3 extends over 13 amino acids. The DNA of the CDR3 is TGTGCCAGCAGGCAGGGGGGAAATCAGCCCCAGCATTTT. It encodes CASRQGGNQPQHF.

This clonotype was seen many times. The gene calls are TRBV12-3 or TRBV12-4 and TRBJ1-2; the match to TRBD1 covers 9 bases. The CDR3 has 14 residues. V shed 7 bases and J 2 bases; nucleotides not matched to a gene: 5. The CDR3, as DNA: TGTGCCAGCACTAAGACAGGGGGGAACTATGGCTACACCTTC. Translated: CASTKTGGNYGYTF.

This clonotype showed up just a few times. The chain couples TRBV28 to TRBJ1-5; 7 bases map to TRBD1. The junction had 2 bases not matched to a gene; V was cut back by 3 bases and J by 6 bases. The CDR3 has 13 amino acids. Per the germline V gene, CDR1 is MDHEN and CDR2 is SYDVKM. CDR3 region: CASSFRGSQPQHF. The CDR3 nucleotides are TGTGCCAGCAGTTTCAGGGGGAGTCAGCCCCAGCATTTT.

The chain combines TRBV7-2 with TRBJ2-4, with D tentatively TRBD1 or TRBD2 (5 bases each). The CDR3 runs to 17 residues. The germline gives CDR1 SGHTA, CDR2 FQGNSA. V was clipped by 4 bases and J by 1 base, with 17 bases between them. The CDR3 protein is CASSSFRGWSAKNIQYF. The DNA for the CDR3 is TGTGCCAGCAGCTCCTTTCGGGGCTGGTCGGCCAAAAACATTCAGTACTTC.

This clonotype has a handful of counts. This chain links TRBV3-1 with TRBJ2-5; no clear D. This CDR3 is built from 11 residues. Germline V gene sequence: CDR1 LGHDT, CDR2 YNNKEL (reference sequence). V dropped 1 base and J dropped 5 bases, with 2 bases sitting between them. In DNA, the CDR3 is TGTGCCAGCAGCCAAGTTGAGACCCAGTACTTC. Its translation: CASSQVETQYF.

This clonotype showed up just a few times. The chain's CDR3 is CASSQGGGSGTDTQYF. The CDR3 nucleotides are TGCGCCAGCAGCCAAGGGGGCGGGAGCGGCACAGATACGCAGTATTTT. V and J are TRBV5-1 and TRBJ2-3; D might be TRBD1 or TRBD2, each matching 7 bases. V was trimmed by 4 bases and J by 1 base, leaving 16 bases between them. The CDR3 totals 16 residues. CDR1 SGHRS and CDR2 YFSETQ come from the germline V gene.

The chain uses TRBV10-3 and TRBJ2-7; TRBD2 agrees at 7 bases. The ends lost 3 bases at V and 6 bases at J; junction bases unmatched: 8. The CDR3 runs to 14 residues. Germline V CDR1 and CDR2: ENHRY, SYGVKD. CDR3 sequence: CAISERAGVGEQYF. The CDR3 DNA reads TGTGCCATCAGTGAAAGGGCGGGAGTTGGCGAGCAGTACTTC.

In its sample, this clonotype was seen many times. This chain joins TRBV5-1 and TRBJ2-7, with TRBD1 matching 9 bases. The CDR3 runs 15 residues. Germline V lookup: CDR1 SGHRS, CDR2 YFSETQ. The V segment lost 4 bases and the J segment 3 bases; nucleotides outside the gene matches: 8. The CDR3 here is CASSLDRGGLYEQYF. In nucleotides, the CDR3 is TGCGCCAGCAGCCTGGACAGGGGAGGGCTCTACGAGCAGTACTTC.

This chain connects TRBV10-3 to TRBJ2-7; TRBD1 matches 10 bases. The germline gives CDR1 ENHRY, CDR2 SYGVKD. This CDR3 is built from 14 residues. With V trimmed by 4 bases and J by 7 bases, 7 bases remained unmatched. The CDR3 nucleotides read TGTGCCATCAGTGCCTCAGGACAGGGGGGAGAGCAGTACTTC. Residues: CAISASGQGGEQYF.